These 10 T cell receptor beta chains were all obtained from the same sample, sequenced in a study of T cells in Graves' hyperthyroidism and ophthalmopathy. TCR beta CDR3 sequences were amplified from RNA transcripts. An initial round of RT-PCR targeting the TCR CDR3 relied on the HTBI primer set. TCRdb processed the multiplex PCR reads anew with MiXCR; each CDR3 protein has one entry. The sample lists 500,000 to 600,000 distinct CDR3 sequences; roughly 21% were seen once. The source material was blood. The receptors originated from a man aged 35 to 55 with Graves' ophthalmopathy.

This clonotype was seen more than once but under ten times. The J gene is TRBJ2-5, the V gene TRBV15, with TRBD2 matching 10 bases. V lost 0 bases, J lost 5 bases, and 6 bases stayed unmatched. The CDR3 loop spans 16 amino acids. Germline V gene data show CDR1 as LNHNV and CDR2 as YYDKDF (reference sequence). CDR3 amino acids: CATSRDQVAGGETQYF. Written as DNA, the CDR3 is TGTGCCACCAGCAGAGATCAGGTAGCGGGAGGCGAGACCCAGTACTTC.

This clonotype was observed many times. The V call is TRBV6-1, the J call TRBJ2-7; TRBD1 agrees at 12 bases. J gave up 5 bases and V 8 bases, and 7 bases lay outside the gene matches. Germline CDR1 MNHNS, CDR2 SASEGT. The CDR3 is 14 amino acids. The CDR3 reads CASVRGQGANEQYF. CDR3 DNA sequence: TGTGCCAGCGTTAGGGGACAGGGGGCAAACGAGCAGTACTTC.

V and J are TRBV29-1 and TRBJ1-1; maybe TRBD1 (6 bases). The CDR3 totals 13 residues. V was trimmed by 7 bases and J by 0 bases, leaving 12 bases between them. Germline V gene lookup returns CDR1 SQVTM and CDR2 ANQGSEA. As DNA, the CDR3 is TGCAGCGCACGACAGGCCTTGAACACTGAAGCTTTCTTT. Protein: CSARQALNTEAFF.

Turning to this clonotype: The limits of the CDR3 on the DNA are not certain, so only TCRdb's listed CDR3 is given. The chain carries TRBV11-2 and TRBJ2-7; the table names TRBD1, a call not compared with the DNA. The germline V gene encodes CDR1 SGHAT and CDR2 FQNNGV. The CDR3 is 20 amino acids long, termini counted. This chain's CDR3 is CASSFYICSAPRQGAGEQYF.

The chain combines TRBV4-2 with TRBJ2-5; 12 bases align to TRBD2. This CDR3 region has 18 residues. Germline CDR1 LGHNA, CDR2 YNFKEQ. The ends lost 1 base at V and 5 bases at J; junction bases unmatched: 11. The CDR3 sequence is CASSQVRRLAGEAETQYF. CDR3 sequence (DNA): TGTGCCAGCAGCCAAGTGCGCCGACTAGCGGGAGAGGCGGAGACCCAGTACTTC.

The V call is TRBV7-9, the J call TRBJ2-1, with TRBD2 identical over 12 bases. CDR1 is SEHNR, CDR2 FQNEAQ, per germline (reference sequence). The length of the CDR3 is 16 residues. The V gene end was trimmed by 1 base and the J gene end by 6 bases; junction bases not matched to a gene: 4. The CDR3 region is CASSLEVTSGGNEQFF. In DNA form, the CDR3 reads TGTGCCAGCAGCTTAGAAGTGACTAGCGGGGGCAATGAGCAGTTCTTC.

This clonotype was observed a few times. This chain connects TRBV6-6 to TRBJ2-5, with TRBD2 matching over 10 bases. The CDR3 runs 13 residues. The V and J ends lost 2 bases and 7 bases, in that order; junction bases with no gene match: 1. Germline loops: CDR1 MNHNY, CDR2 SVGAGI (reference sequence). CDR3 in amino acids: CASSYRTSGTQYF. CDR3 sequence (DNA): TGTGCCAGCAGTTACCGGACTAGCGGGACCCAGTACTTC.

This clonotype was observed a handful of times. The genes are TRBV28 and TRBJ2-2; 8 bases match TRBD2. V shed 5 bases, J shed 4 bases, and the junction held 9 bases outside the gene matches. Per germline, CDR1 MDHEN and CDR2 SYDVKM. This CDR3 is built from 16 residues. DNA for the CDR3: TGTGCCAGCAGTATAGGAAGACTAGCGTTCACCGGGGAGCTGTTTTTT. Encoded protein: CASSIGRLAFTGELFF.

There are a few counts of this clonotype. V is TRBV5-1 and J is TRBJ2-5; no reliable D call. Per the germline V gene, CDR1 is SGHRS and CDR2 is YFSETQ. V lost 4 bases, J lost 2 bases, and 9 bases lay in between. This CDR3 comprises 13 residues. The CDR3 loop is CASSPDPQETQYF. The CDR3, as DNA: TGCGCCAGCAGCCCGGACCCTCAAGAGACCCAGTACTTC. The entire variable domain, with the rest obtained from reference TRBV5-1 and TRBJ2-5, is as follows: KAGVTQTPRYLIKTRGQQVTLSCSPISGHRSVSWYQQTPGQGLQFLFEYFSETQRNKGNFPGRFSGRQFSNSRSEMNVSTLELGDSALYLCASSPDPQETQYFGPGTRLLVL.

The genes are TRBV5-1 and TRBJ2-1; 12 nucleotides line up with TRBD2. The CDR3 has 16 amino acids. The germline V gene encodes CDR1 SGHRS and CDR2 YFSETQ. V gave up 0 bases and J gave up 8 bases; unmatched junction bases: 6. CDR3 loop: CASSLGRLAGAYEQFF. The CDR3 DNA reads as TGCGCCAGCAGCTTGGGCCGACTAGCGGGAGCCTATGAGCAGTTCTTC.